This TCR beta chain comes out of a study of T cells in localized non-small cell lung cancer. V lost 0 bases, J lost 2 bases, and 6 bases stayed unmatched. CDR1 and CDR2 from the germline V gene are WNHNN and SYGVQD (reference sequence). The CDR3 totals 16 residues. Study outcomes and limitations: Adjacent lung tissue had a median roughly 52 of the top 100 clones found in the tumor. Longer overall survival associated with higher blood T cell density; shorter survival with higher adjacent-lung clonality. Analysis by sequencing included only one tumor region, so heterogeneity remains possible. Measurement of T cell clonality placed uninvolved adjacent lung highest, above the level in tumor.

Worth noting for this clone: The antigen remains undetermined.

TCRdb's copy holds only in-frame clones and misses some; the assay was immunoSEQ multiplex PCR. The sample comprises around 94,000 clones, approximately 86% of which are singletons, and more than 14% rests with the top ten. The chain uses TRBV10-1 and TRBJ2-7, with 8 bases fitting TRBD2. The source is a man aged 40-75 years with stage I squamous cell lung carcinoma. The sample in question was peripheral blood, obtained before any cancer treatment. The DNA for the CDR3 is TGCGCCAGCAGTGAGTCACGCGGGGGGTCCGCCTACGAGCAGTACTTC. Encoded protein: CASSESRGGSAYEQYF.